Described below is a single TCR beta chain sequence and its context. The target antigen is unknown. The data originate from a study of shared clonotypes between healthy human individuals. The overall study: Donors were two women and a few men aged 18 to 49. Findings and limits, study-wide: An expected dependence of interdonor clonotype sharing on sequencing depth was noted.

Naive CD8 cells were CD45RO-negative, positively selected for CCR7, excluding terminally differentiated effector memory CD45RA+ cells. Authors' methods: Without quality scores, immunoSEQ junctional reads could not be filtered like full-length reads. Sequencing was performed with immunoSEQ multiplex PCR; in TCRdb, only in-frame clones are kept and a portion is missing. The D gene and trimming were derived from the DNA, and the V and J assignments and clone size from that table. The table lists hundreds of thousands of clones, 96% of them singletons. The clonotype was recovered from a woman aged 25-40 years in good health. The specimen was naive CD8+ T cells sorted from blood.

The CDR3 sequence is CASSTGRGTEAFF. CDR3 nucleotide sequence: TGTGCCAGTAGTACCGGTAGGGGCACTGAAGCTTTCTTT. The chain links TRBV19 to TRBJ1-1, with a possible D match to TRBD1 (5 bases). Germline V CDR1 and CDR2: LNHDA, SQIVND (reference sequence). V lost 4 bases and J 4 bases, leaving 10 bases between the germline ends. The CDR3 is 13 residues long.